The 22 T cell receptor beta chains below all came from one sample that was sequenced in a study of breast tumors, draining lymph nodes, adjacent tissues. Samples came from axillary lymph nodes draining the breast cancer. A single record per CDR3 protein comes from TCRdb applying MiXCR to the multiplex PCR reads. The sample has 150,000 to 200,000 distinct CDR3 sequences, roughly 30% seen once. Sample: axillary lymph node tissue. The receptor set was obtained from a female donor with breast cancer. Some clones in this sample may be carry-over from other donors' samples.

The V and J genes are TRBV3-1 and TRBJ2-7, with 8 bases fitting TRBD2. The germline CDR1 and CDR2 sequences are LGHDT and YNNKEL (reference sequence). Losses at the gene ends were 3 bases for V and 7 bases for J; bases not matched to a gene: 14. The CDR3 has 16 residues. The CDR3 nucleotides read TGTGCCAGCAGCCATTTAACCAGCGGGAGAACGTGGGAGCAGTACTTC. It yields the protein CASSHLTSGRTWEQYF.

Comment on this clonotype: Without the conserved terminal phenylalanine or tryptophan, this CDR3 likely stems from a read error. No DNA is shown, since the ends of the CDR3 on it are uncertain; the CDR3 is the one TCRdb lists. The chain couples TRBV7-3 to TRBJ1-4; the D call in the table, TRBD1, was not verified against the DNA. The CDR3 is 8 residues long, ends included. Germline loops: CDR1 SGHTA, CDR2 FQGTGA. The CDR3: CASSTGTG.

In this sample, this clonotype turned up a few times. This may come from a read error, since a much larger clone is one base off. The chain couples TRBV9 to TRBJ1-2, with 10 bases aligning to TRBD1. CDR3 length: 18 residues. V dropped 3 bases and J dropped 4; count of bases not matched to a gene: 15. Per the germline V gene, CDR1 is SGDLS and CDR2 is YYNGEE. The CDR3 nucleotides are TGTGCCAGCAGCGGATACGACAGGGGGCCATATGCGACCTATGGCTACACCTTC. Protein sequence: CASSGYDRGPYATYGYTF.

V usage is TRBV7-8 and J usage is TRBJ2-7; D is undetermined. V lost 5 bases and J 0 bases, leaving 17 bases between the germline ends. This CDR3 comprises 16 residues. CDR1 SGHVS and CDR2 FQNEAQ come from the germline V gene. For the CDR3, the DNA is TGTGCCAGCAGCCCCCCGATGAAGGGAAACTCCTACGAGCAGTACTTC. This translates into CASSPPMKGNSYEQYF.

Ten or more counts support this clonotype. The V call is TRBV18, the J call TRBJ2-7; D unresolved. The germline CDR1 and CDR2 sequences are KGHSH and LQKENI. The CDR3 length is 14 residues. Trimming cost V 1 base and J 1 base, with 8 bases left between them. CDR3 residues: CASSPLQASYEQYF. The CDR3 coding sequence is TGTGCCAGCTCACCACTCCAGGCTTCCTACGAGCAGTACTTC.

V and J are TRBV7-3 and TRBJ2-1; D is perhaps TRBD1 (5 bases). This CDR3 comprises 12 residues. Trimming took 7 bases from V and 12 from J, leaving 16 bases between them. CDR1 SGHTA and CDR2 FQGTGA come from the germline V gene. CDR3 DNA: TGTGCCAGCAACTGCTCAGGGCAAATGCAGTTCTTC. Protein product: CASNCSGQMQFF.

The DNA for the CDR3 is TGTGCCAGTAGAGACACTAATTCACCCCTCCACTTT. This translates into CASRDTNSPLHF. The rearrangement links TRBV2 to TRBJ1-6; D is unresolved. Germline V lookup: CDR1 SNHLY, CDR2 FYNNEI. V was cut by 9 bases and J by 6 bases, with 9 bases left in between. The CDR3 runs to 12 residues. Filled out from reference TRBV2 and TRBJ1-6, the complete variable domain reads EPEVTQTPSHQVTQMGQEVILRCVPISNHLYFYWYRQILGQKVEFLVSFYNNEISEKSEIFDDQFSVERPDGSNFTLKIRSTKLEDSAMYFCASRDTNSPLHFGNGTRLTVT.

This clonotype was picked up many times. The V gene is TRBV5-1, the J gene TRBJ2-3; D could derive from TRBD1 or TRBD2 (6 bases each). Germline CDR1 is SGHRS and CDR2 is YFSETQ. Trimming left V 0 bases short and J 1 base short, with 15 bases between. This CDR3 is 17 amino acids long. CDR3 DNA: TGCGCCAGCAGCTTGGGGCTCGGGGGCAGGGGCACAGATACGCAGTATTTT. Encoded protein: CASSLGLGGRGTDTQYF. Combining the CDR3 with reference TRBV5-1 and TRBJ2-3 gives the whole variable domain KAGVTQTPRYLIKTRGQQVTLSCSPISGHRSVSWYQQTPGQGLQFLFEYFSETQRNKGNFPGRFSGRQFSNSRSEMNVSTLELGDSALYLCASSLGLGGRGTDTQYFGPGTRLTVL.

Points on this clonotype: This may come from a read error, since a much larger clone is one base off. J is TRBJ2-6 and V is TRBV6-5; D not resolved. The CDR3 consists of 14 residues. Germline CDR1 and CDR2: MNHEY and SVGAGI. CDR3 loop: CASSHYSGTNVLTF. The CDR3 DNA is TGTGCCAGCAGCCACTACTCTGGGACCAACGTCCTGACTTTC.

This clonotype was recorded once. The J gene is TRBJ2-2, the V gene TRBV9; D call uncertain. Trimming removed 0 bases at V and 8 bases at J, with 5 bases between. CDR3 length: 12 residues. Germline V gives CDR1 SGDLS, CDR2 YYNGEE. The CDR3 DNA sequence: TGTGCCAGCAGCGTAGATGCGGGGGAGCTGTTTTTT. Protein sequence: CASSVDAGELFF.

On this clonotype: The junction differs from germline at one of its ends, possibly a read error. The rearrangement joins TRBV6-2 or TRBV6-3 to TRBJ2-7; 9 nucleotides align to TRBD2. The germline gives CDR1 MNHEY, CDR2 SVGEGT. This CDR3 comprises 14 residues. CDR3 region: CTSNDGLAGNEQYF. The CDR3 coding sequence is TGTACCAGCAACGATGGCCTAGCGGGGAACGAGCAGTACTTC.

This clonotype appeared many times. The CDR3 nucleotides are TGTGCCACATTCGGCGGGACAGGGGGCCGCACCGGGGAGCTGTTTTTT. Residues: CATFGGTGGRTGELFF. The V call is TRBV5-4, the J call TRBJ2-2, with 12 bases that match TRBD1. Germline CDR1 and CDR2: SGHNT and YYREEE (reference sequence). V shed 9 bases, J shed 4 bases, and the junction held 10 bases outside the gene matches. The CDR3 has 16 residues.

J is TRBJ2-6 and V is TRBV11-3; D might be TRBD1 (6 bases). The ends were cut back, 5 bases at V and 2 bases at J, with 13 bases in the middle. The CDR3 has 16 residues. CDR1 and CDR2 from the germline V gene are SGHNT and YENEEA. For the CDR3, the DNA is TGTGCCAGCAGCCTCAGGGGAGACGCTGGGGCCAACGTCCTGACTTTC. Amino acid sequence: CASSLRGDAGANVLTF.

At least ten counts were recorded for this clonotype. The V and J genes are TRBV4-1 and TRBJ2-1; TRBD2 matches at 8 bases. Germline CDR1 reads MGHRA; CDR2 reads YSYEKL. Losses at the gene ends were 1 base for V and 5 bases for J; bases not matched to a gene: 1. CDR3 length equals 14 residues. CDR3 coding DNA: TGCGCCAGCAGCCAAGCGGGGGGGCACAATGAGCAGTTCTTC. This sequence encodes CASSQAGGHNEQFF.

This clonotype was picked up many times. The rearrangement uses TRBV19 and TRBJ2-2; 10 positions match TRBD1. Trimming cost V 5 bases and J 2 bases; bases outside gene matches: 8. The CDR3 runs to 17 residues. The germline gives CDR1 LNHDA, CDR2 SQIVND (reference sequence). DNA for the CDR3: TGTGCCAGTAGTCCGAGGACAGGGGGAGTAAACACCGGGGAGCTGTTTTTT. Its protein product is CASSPRTGGVNTGELFF.

This clonotype was counted a single time. A read error may explain this, as a much larger clone is one base away. The V call is TRBV7-3, the J call TRBJ2-7, with 8 bases that match TRBD2. Trimming cost V 3 bases and J 7 bases; bases outside gene matches: 11. The CDR3 has 15 residues. In germline, CDR1 is SGHTA, CDR2 FQGTGA. The CDR3 sequence is CASSFSSGGPNEQYF. For the CDR3, the DNA is TGTGCCAGCAGCTTCTCCAGCGGGGGCCCAAATGAGCAGTACTTC.

About this clonotype itself: A single base separates this from a much larger clone, so it may be a read error. V is TRBV6-4 and J is TRBJ2-2; 7 bases map to TRBD2. The V gene's germline CDR1 is MRHNA and CDR2 SNTAGT. The trim removed 5 bases at V and 3 bases at J, leaving 15 bases unmatched. The CDR3 is 18 amino acids. The CDR3 DNA follows: TGTGCCAGCAGTCGGGGGAGTAGGCCAGGGAGGGACACCGGGGAGCTGTTTTTT. It codes for CASSRGSRPGRDTGELFF.

This clonotype has more than one count but fewer than ten. This clone may be a read error of a much larger clone one base away. J is TRBJ1-5 and V is TRBV12-3 or TRBV12-4; D not resolved. The CDR3 totals 12 residues. Deletions cut 3 bases from V and 7 bases from J, with 7 bases between. CDR3 in amino acids: CASSFLGQPQHF. CDR3 DNA sequence: TGTGCCAGCAGTTTCCTGGGACAGCCCCAGCATTTT.

The table lists this clonotype with many counts. CDR3 amino acids: CASSQGLTTDTQYF. CDR3 in DNA: TGTGCCAGCAGCCAAGGGCTAACCACAGATACGCAGTATTTT. The chain couples TRBV7-2 to TRBJ2-3; D is unresolved. The CDR3 covers 14 residues. The germline V and J ends were trimmed by 5 bases and 2 bases, with 11 bases remaining between them. The germline V gene encodes CDR1 SGHTA and CDR2 FQGNSA.

This clonotype was seen repeatedly, ten times or more. This chain uses TRBV19 with TRBJ1-5, with 10 bases aligning to TRBD1. Germline V gene data show CDR1 as LNHDA and CDR2 as SQIVND (reference sequence). V trimming: 7 bases; J trimming: 1 base; junction bases outside the gene matches: 10. The CDR3 extends over 17 amino acids. In DNA form, the CDR3 reads TGTGCCAGTAATTCCGGGACAGGGGAGGGAAGCAATCAGCCCCAGCATTTT. Translating gives CASNSGTGEGSNQPQHF.

The gene calls are TRBV5-1 and TRBJ1-6, with D possibly TRBD1 on 6 matching bases. Germline loops: CDR1 SGHRS, CDR2 YFSETQ. This CDR3 region has 18 residues. Trimming took 1 base from V and 5 from J, leaving 19 bases between them. In nucleotides, the CDR3 is TGCGCCAGCAGCTTGAGTCTCGGGGGCCGATCGGATAATTCACCCCTCCACTTT. Its translation is CASSLSLGGRSDNSPLHF.

This clonotype was recorded many times. The gene calls are TRBV7-6 and TRBJ1-4, with 7 bases matching TRBD1. Germline CDR1 SGHVS, CDR2 FNYEAQ. CDR3 length: 16 amino acids. V lost 5 bases to trimming and J lost 3 bases; unmatched junction nucleotides: 9. CDR3 amino acids: CASSQQGTISNEKLFF. Here the CDR3 DNA reads TGTGCCAGCAGCCAACAGGGGACCATATCTAATGAAAAACTGTTTTTT.